The entry that follows covers one T cell receptor (beta chain) sequence. No cognate antigen has been identified for it. No clone much larger than this one lies a single base away; base qualities are absent. The source of the sample is a study of human T cells and chemical hapten exposure (dated by TCRdb to the early 2020s). Study-wide context: Libraries were pooled for sequencing, and per-sample TCR yields varied mainly because of small differences in library volumes within the pool. The study tracked peripheral blood TCR repertoire changes in vivo during primary and secondary sensitization to the hapten diphenylcyclopropenone (DPC) in alopecia patients. From each blood RNA sample, both TCR alpha and TCR beta chains were sequenced.

As encoded in the germline V gene, CDR1 is MGHRA while CDR2 is YSYEKL. Trimmed from V: 3 bases; trimmed from J: 6 bases; junction bases lacking a gene match: 5. From the cysteine up to the phenylalanine, the CDR3 has a length of 16 residues. Only CDR3 DNA remains: 48 bases, in frame from the first base. The library was generated by RACE. Sequencing was performed on a NextSeq 500. During library preparation, unique molecular identifiers were attached to individual cDNA molecules so that TCRs could be counted in a quantitative, reproducible way. Concerning the study's data processing: A median of about 100,000 TCRs per sample was observed, with a range of about 20,000 to 750,000. V, J and CDR3 annotation of the TCR reads was carried out using the Decombinator software suite. Every sample was subsampled to the same number of TCRs (28,000) for the PS versus PT1 abundance plots. TCRs were defined as expanded if absent before sensitization and observed at least eight times at the 2-week time point. The public sequencing data were trimmed at Q25 with fastp and processed into clonotypes with MiXCR by TCRdb, which kept only in-frame beta chains. Entries that share a CDR3 protein sequence are merged under the most common genes and DNA. It is TCRdb's table, rather than the study itself, that gives the V and J calls and clone size. The sample yields more than 60,000 distinct CDR3 sequences; over 7% were counted once. The ten largest account for around 1.4% of the sample.

Beyond this particular receptor, the publication reports: DPC sensitization did not change how many TCRs were above 1 in 1000 frequency, and no evidence was found of alterations in global repertoire structure. After repeated subsampling, changes were observed in the strength of the expansion versus patch-test correlation and in the threshold at which the correlation became significant.

The time point label of this sample denotes: healthy volunteer bleed at 6 weeks. Unfractionated whole blood was collected in Tempus Blood RNA tubes, and total RNA was extracted from that blood. As TCR sequencing controls, roughly five healthy volunteers were used, with blood taken at day 0, 2 weeks and 6 weeks. The clonotype was recovered from a male donor in good health. Some clones in this sample may be carry-over from other donors' samples. The sequenced sample was whole blood. The chain employs TRBV4-1 and TRBJ2-1; 13 nucleotides in the junction match TRBD2. The CDR3 sequence is CASSHRLAGGPNEQFF. The DNA sequence follows: TGCGCCAGCAGCCATAGACTAGCGGGAGGTCCCAATGAGCAGTTCTTC.